Following are 24 T cell receptor beta chains from one sample sequenced in a study of type 1 regulatory T cells. From the reads, TCRdb called clonotypes with MiXCR, one entry per CDR3 protein. The sample has 60,000 to 80,000 distinct CDR3 sequences, roughly three fifths seen once. The antigens for these receptors are not known. The sequenced material came from cultured T cells, either the whole culture or a sorted T cell fraction (not recorded which). As to subset: Tr1-enriched cell product generated in vitro against host alloantigens. These receptor sequences come from a human donor in good health.

V and J are TRBV12-3 or TRBV12-4 and TRBJ2-3, with D hard to call. There are 12 residues in the CDR3. Trimming took off 6 bases at V and 2 bases at J, with 6 bases between the two ends. The CDR3 loop reads CASREFTDTQYF. CDR3 nucleotides: TGTGCCAGCAGGGAGTTCACAGATACGCAGTATTTT.

This rearrangement joins TRBV6-5 to TRBJ1-2; 9 positions agree with TRBD1. V lost 6 bases to trimming and J lost 7 bases; unmatched junction nucleotides: 6. Per germline, CDR1 MNHEY and CDR2 SVGAGI. The CDR3 spans 13 residues. The DNA of the CDR3 is TGTGCCAGCAGACTACAGGGGGCGCCTGGCTACACCTTC. Translated: CASRLQGAPGYTF.

The V gene is TRBV28, the J gene TRBJ2-3; tentatively, D is TRBD2 (5 bases). CDR1 is MDHEN and CDR2 is SYDVKM in the germline V gene. Trimming cost V 3 bases and J 6 bases, with 10 bases left between them. The CDR3 length is 13 residues. The CDR3 is CASSLGGLDTQYF. DNA of the CDR3: TGTGCCAGCAGTTTGGGCGGGCTTGATACGCAGTATTTT.

This clonotype was detected only a few times. The V and J genes are TRBV4-1 and TRBJ2-1; weak D call: TRBD2 (5 bases). The CDR3 covers 15 residues. Between the trimmed V and J ends, which lost 1 base and 2 bases, there was a span of 9 bases. The germline gives CDR1 MGHRA, CDR2 YSYEKL. The CDR3 reads CASSQGGVPYNEQFF. The CDR3 region has the DNA TGCGCCAGCAGCCAAGGGGGAGTGCCCTACAATGAGCAGTTCTTC.

A few counts support this clonotype. CDR3 residues: CSASSGGTMDTQYF. The CDR3 region has the DNA TGCAGTGCTTCCTCAGGCGGGACGATGGATACGCAGTATTTT. This sequence joins TRBV20-1 and TRBJ2-3; the D gene is possibly TRBD2 (6 bases). Trimming cost V 5 bases and J 6 bases, with 18 bases left between them. The germline V gene encodes CDR1 DFQATT and CDR2 SNEGSKA (reference sequence). The CDR3 loop spans 14 amino acids.

V usage is TRBV11-1 and J usage is TRBJ2-3; 11 bases map to TRBD2. The germline V gene encodes CDR1 SGHAT and CDR2 FQDESV (reference sequence). This CDR3 has 17 amino acids. J was trimmed by 2 bases and V by 3 bases; bases with no gene match: 7. The CDR3 nucleotides are TGTGCCAGCAGCTTCCGAGCGACTAGCGGGAACACAGATACGCAGTATTTT. This translates into CASSFRATSGNTDTQYF.

The sample holds a few counts of this clonotype. The chain combines TRBV11-3 with TRBJ2-1; 10 bases agree with TRBD2. Germline trimming cut 1 base from V and 9 bases from J; bases unmatched to any gene: 9. The CDR3 runs 16 residues. CDR1 is SGHNT, CDR2 YENEEA, per germline. CDR3 sequence: CASSLGGLAGVSEQFF. DNA of the CDR3: TGTGCCAGCAGCTTAGGGGGGCTAGCGGGAGTTTCTGAGCAGTTCTTC. Looking up the rest from reference TRBV11-3 and TRBJ2-1 gives the full variable domain: EAGVVQSPRYKIIEKKQPVAFWCNPISGHNTLYWYLQNLGQGPELLIRYENEEAVDDSQLPKDRFSAERLKGVDSTLKIQPAELGDSAVYLCASSLGGLAGVSEQFFGPGTRLTVL.

This sequence joins TRBV24-1 and TRBJ2-1; D gene ambiguous. Looked up from germline, CDR1 is KGHDR and CDR2 is SFDVKD. Trimming removed 3 bases at V and 4 bases at J, with 15 bases between. This CDR3 is 16 amino acids long. Here the CDR3 DNA reads TGTGCCACCAGTGATAGGGCCAGCGCGGAATACAATGAGCAGTTCTTC. It translates to CATSDRASAEYNEQFF.

In nucleotides, the CDR3 is TGTGCCAGCAACTGGGGGGTGGAGACCCAGTACTTC. Its translation is CASNWGVETQYF. The chain combines TRBV11-2 with TRBJ2-5, with a possible D match to TRBD2 (6 bases). CDR3 length: 12 residues. Trimming took off 7 bases at V and 5 bases at J, with 11 bases between the two ends. The germline V gene encodes CDR1 SGHAT and CDR2 FQNNGV.

This clonotype has only a few counts. The chain carries TRBV2 and TRBJ1-4, with D maybe TRBD1 (5 bases). Germline V gene lookup returns CDR1 SNHLY and CDR2 FYNNEI. This CDR3 spans 13 amino acids. V was trimmed by 4 bases and J by 5 bases, leaving 8 bases between them. The CDR3 protein is CASSGQRNEKLFF. The CDR3 nucleotides are TGTGCCAGCAGTGGACAGCGAAATGAAAAACTGTTTTTT.

The J gene is TRBJ1-6, the V gene TRBV7-2; D gene unclear. V was trimmed by 2 bases and J by 6 bases, leaving 11 bases between them. The germline gives CDR1 SGHTA, CDR2 FQGNSA. This CDR3 spans 15 amino acids. The CDR3 sequence is CASSLSQIPNSPLHF. The DNA for the CDR3 is TGTGCCAGCAGCTTATCACAGATCCCTAATTCACCCCTCCACTTT.

The V and J genes are TRBV18 and TRBJ1-4; maybe TRBD1 (5 bases). V gave up 6 bases and J gave up 5 bases, with 16 bases separating them. The germline V gene encodes CDR1 KGHSH and CDR2 LQKENI. This CDR3 has 15 residues. The DNA for the CDR3 is TGTGCCAGCTCTCAAGCAGGGATGGGGAATGAAAAACTGTTTTTT. Its translation is CASSQAGMGNEKLFF.

This clonotype was seen once. The chain has TRBV7-9 and TRBJ2-3; D gene unclear. From germline, CDR1 is SEHNR and CDR2 FQNEAQ (reference sequence). The CDR3 is 10 residues long. V lost 10 bases to trimming and J lost 6 bases, with 8 bases between them. CDR3 residues: CATFRDTQYF. In DNA form, the CDR3 reads TGTGCCACCTTCAGGGATACGCAGTATTTT.

The V call is TRBV27, the J call TRBJ2-1; 10 nucleotides agree with TRBD2. Germline loops: CDR1 MNHEY, CDR2 SMNVEV (reference sequence). This CDR3 spans 15 amino acids. J gave up 9 bases and V 3 bases, and 8 bases lay outside the gene matches. CDR3 DNA sequence: TGTGCCAGCAGTTTGAGAGCGGGAGGGGGCCTTGAGCAGTTCTTC. As protein: CASSLRAGGGLEQFF.

The chain has TRBV3-1 and TRBJ1-5, with D tentatively TRBD1 (5 bases). The CDR3 consists of 14 residues. Germline V CDR1 and CDR2: LGHDT, YNNKEL (reference sequence). V was trimmed by 3 bases and J by 7 bases, leaving 13 bases between them. The DNA for the CDR3 is TGTGCCAGCAGCCATTCAGGGATGGGACAGCCCCAGCATTTT. Its protein product is CASSHSGMGQPQHF. Together with reference TRBV3-1 and TRBJ1-5, the CDR3 gives the full variable domain: DTAVSQTPKYLVTQMGNDKSIKCEQNLGHDTMYWYKQDSKKFLKIMFSYNNKELIINETVPNRFSPKSPDKAHLNLHINSLELGDSAVYFCASSHSGMGQPQHFGDGTRLSIL.

This rearrangement joins TRBV20-1 to TRBJ1-1; 7 bases fit TRBD1. The V gene's germline CDR1 is DFQATT and CDR2 SNEGSKA (reference sequence). The CDR3 is 15 amino acids. The V and J ends lost 2 bases and 1 base, in that order; junction bases with no gene match: 7. CDR3 DNA: TGCAGTGCTAGAACCGGGACAGTGCCGAACACTGAAGCTTTCTTT. It is translated as CSARTGTVPNTEAFF.

The CDR3, as DNA: TGTGCCAGCACCCGGACCGGGCCCTCCGGGGAGCTGTTTTTT. Translation gives CASTRTGPSGELFF. The chain recombines TRBV5-6 with TRBJ2-2; D unclear. The CDR3 runs 14 residues. Germline V gene data show CDR1 as SGHDT and CDR2 as YYEEEE. Trimming removed 6 bases at V and 6 bases at J, with 15 bases between.

This rearrangement joins TRBV20-1 to TRBJ2-1; 7 bases are shared with TRBD2. The CDR3 extends over 13 amino acids. Germline values: CDR1 DFQATT, CDR2 SNEGSKA (reference sequence). V lost 5 bases, J lost 6 bases, and 7 bases stayed unmatched. In DNA, the CDR3 is TGCAGTGCTCAGGGACTACCGAGCAATGAGCAGTTCTTC. Residues: CSAQGLPSNEQFF.

The chain recombines TRBV7-6 with TRBJ2-1; D is unresolved. Trimming stripped 5 bases from V and 7 bases from J, with 21 bases between. Germline values: CDR1 SGHVS, CDR2 FNYEAQ. The length of the CDR3 is 16 residues. As DNA, the CDR3 is TGTGCCAGCAGCATTGACCAGGTGGGAATGGGTAATGAGCAGTTCTTC. Encoded protein: CASSIDQVGMGNEQFF.

J is TRBJ2-3 and V is TRBV5-5, with TRBD2 matching over 7 bases. Germline CDR1 is SGHKS and CDR2 is YYEKEE (reference sequence). The V gene end was trimmed by 2 bases and the J gene end by 2 bases; junction bases not matched to a gene: 8. The CDR3 totals 16 residues. CDR3 in DNA: TGTGCCAGCAGCTTACTTCGGGACTACAACACAGATACGCAGTATTTT. It specifies CASSLLRDYNTDTQYF.

The gene calls are TRBV3-1 and TRBJ2-5; D is perhaps TRBD1 (5 bases). Trimming shortened V by 2 bases and J by 1 base, and 14 bases separated the two germline ends. The CDR3 has 16 amino acids. Per the germline V gene, CDR1 is LGHDT and CDR2 is YNNKEL (reference sequence). The CDR3 sequence is CASSQSGHPSQETQYF. Here the CDR3 DNA reads TGTGCCAGCAGCCAAAGTGGACACCCCAGCCAAGAGACCCAGTACTTC.

This chain uses TRBV7-8 with TRBJ1-5; D gene ambiguous. The germline V gene encodes CDR1 SGHVS and CDR2 FQNEAQ. V was clipped by 5 bases and J by 7 bases, with 9 bases between them. The CDR3 consists of 12 residues. For the CDR3, the DNA is TGTGCCAGCAGCGGCGTCGGCCAGCCCCAGCATTTT. Encoded protein: CASSGVGQPQHF. The complete variable domain, with remaining parts taken from reference TRBV7-8 and TRBJ1-5, reads GAGVSQSPRYKVAKRGQDVALRCDPISGHVSLFWYQQALGQGPEFLTYFQNEAQLDKSGLPSDRFFAERPEGSVSTLKIQRTQQEDSAVYLCASSGVGQPQHFGDGTRLSIL.

The chain combines TRBV12-3 or TRBV12-4 with TRBJ1-3, with D possibly matching TRBD1 (5 bases). This CDR3 comprises 15 residues. The V gene lost 3 bases and the J gene lost 0 bases, with 9 bases spanning the gap. For the CDR3, the DNA is TGTGCCAGCAGTTTTACAGGAGCCTCTGGAAACACCATATATTTT. Its protein product is CASSFTGASGNTIYF.

The J gene is TRBJ2-7, the V gene TRBV5-4, with 11 bases matching TRBD2. The CDR3 consists of 15 residues. CDR1 and CDR2 (germline): SGHNT, YYREEE (reference sequence). V dropped 3 bases and J dropped 4; count of bases not matched to a gene: 6. In DNA, the CDR3 is TGTGCCAGCAGCTACCCGGGACTAGCGGTTTACGAGCAGTACTTC. Translating it yields CASSYPGLAVYEQYF.